This T cell receptor (beta chain) was sequenced for a study of T cells in Graves' hyperthyroidism and ophthalmopathy. This clonotype has ten or more counts. CDR3 size: 12 residues. Germline V lookup: CDR1 LGHDT, CDR2 YNNKEL (reference sequence). Trimming stripped 0 bases from V and 5 bases from J, with 4 bases between. TCR beta CDR3 region amplification was performed from RNA transcripts. The TCR CDR3 was amplified in a first-round RT-PCR using the HTBI primer set. Each CDR3 protein gets one entry after TCRdb re-called the multiplex PCR reads with MiXCR. Of around 400,000 distinct CDR3 sequences listed, about a sixth are singletons.

The V call is TRBV3-1, the J call TRBJ2-5, with D unclear. The sample consisted of blood. The source of this sequence is a woman aged 18-29 years with Graves' hyperthyroidism that later progressed to Graves' ophthalmopathy. DNA of the CDR3: TGTGCCAGCAGCCAAGATGGGGAGACCCAGTACTTC. Translated, it gives CASSQDGETQYF.